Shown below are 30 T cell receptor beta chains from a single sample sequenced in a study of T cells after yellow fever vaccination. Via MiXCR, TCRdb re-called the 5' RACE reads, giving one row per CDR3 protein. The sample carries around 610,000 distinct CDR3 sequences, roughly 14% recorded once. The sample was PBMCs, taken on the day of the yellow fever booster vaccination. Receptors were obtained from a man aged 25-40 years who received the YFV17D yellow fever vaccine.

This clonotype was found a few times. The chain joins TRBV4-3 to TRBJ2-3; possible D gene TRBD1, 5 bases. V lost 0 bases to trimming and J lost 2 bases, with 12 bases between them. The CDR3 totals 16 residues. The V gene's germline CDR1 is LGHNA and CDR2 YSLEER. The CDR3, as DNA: TGCGCCAGCAGCCAAGATTGGCAGGGCCTCACAGATACGCAGTATTTT. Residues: CASSQDWQGLTDTQYF.

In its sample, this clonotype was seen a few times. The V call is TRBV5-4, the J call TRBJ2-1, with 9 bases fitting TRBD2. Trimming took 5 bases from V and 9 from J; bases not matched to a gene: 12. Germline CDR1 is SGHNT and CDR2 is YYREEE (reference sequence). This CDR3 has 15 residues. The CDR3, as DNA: TGTGCCAGCAGTTATAATAGCGGGAGATATGGTGAGCAGTTCTTC. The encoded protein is CASSYNSGRYGEQFF.

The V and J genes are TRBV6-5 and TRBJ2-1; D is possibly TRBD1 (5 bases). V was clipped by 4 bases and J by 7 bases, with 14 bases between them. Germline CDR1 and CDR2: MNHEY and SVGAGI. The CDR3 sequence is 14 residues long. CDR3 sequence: CASSSQGSGNEQFF. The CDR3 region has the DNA TGTGCCAGCAGTTCTCAAGGCTCAGGGAATGAGCAGTTCTTC.

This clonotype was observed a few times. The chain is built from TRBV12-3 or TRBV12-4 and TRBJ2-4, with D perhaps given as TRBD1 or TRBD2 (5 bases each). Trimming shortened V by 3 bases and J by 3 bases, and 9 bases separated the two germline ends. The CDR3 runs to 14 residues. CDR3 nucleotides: TGTGCCAGCAGTTTGAGAGGGGTCAAAAACATTCAGTACTTC. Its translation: CASSLRGVKNIQYF.

The DNA for the CDR3 is TGTGCCAGCAGCCAAGAAGCGGCGGGAGGAATCGAGACCCAGTACTTC. It translates to CASSQEAAGGIETQYF. The V gene is TRBV3-1, the J gene TRBJ2-5, with TRBD2 matching 8 bases. The CDR3 runs 16 residues. With V trimmed by 0 bases and J by 5 bases, 8 bases remained unmatched. Germline loops: CDR1 LGHDT, CDR2 YNNKEL (reference sequence).

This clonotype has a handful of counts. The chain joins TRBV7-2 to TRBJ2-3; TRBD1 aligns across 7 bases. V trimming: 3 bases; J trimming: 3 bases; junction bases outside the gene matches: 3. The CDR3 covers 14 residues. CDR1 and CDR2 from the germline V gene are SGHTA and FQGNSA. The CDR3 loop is CASSLRQGTDTQYF. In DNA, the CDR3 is TGTGCCAGCAGCTTGCGACAGGGAACAGATACGCAGTATTTT. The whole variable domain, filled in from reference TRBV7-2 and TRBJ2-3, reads GAGVSQSPSNKVTEKGKDVELRCDPISGHTALYWYRQSLGQGLEFLIYFQGNSAPDKSGLPSDRFSAERTGGSVSTLTIQRTQQEDSAVYLCASSLRQGTDTQYFGPGTRLTVL.

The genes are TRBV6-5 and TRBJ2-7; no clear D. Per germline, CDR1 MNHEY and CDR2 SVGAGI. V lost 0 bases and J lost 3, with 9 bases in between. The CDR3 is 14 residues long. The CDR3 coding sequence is TGTGCCAGCAGTTACTCGCCTTTCTTCTACGAGCAGTACTTC. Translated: CASSYSPFFYEQYF.

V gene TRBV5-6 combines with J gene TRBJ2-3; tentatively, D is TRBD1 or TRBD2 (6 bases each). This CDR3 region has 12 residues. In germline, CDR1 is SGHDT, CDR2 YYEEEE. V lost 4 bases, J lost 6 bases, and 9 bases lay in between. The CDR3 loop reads CASSRGPDTQYF. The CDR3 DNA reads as TGTGCCAGCAGCCGGGGGCCCGATACGCAGTATTTT. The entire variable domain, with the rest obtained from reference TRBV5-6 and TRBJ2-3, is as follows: DAGVTQSPTHLIKTRGQQVTLRCSPKSGHDTVSWYQQALGQGPQFIFQYYEEEERQRGNFPDRFSGHQFPNYSSELNVNALLLGDSALYLCASSRGPDTQYFGPGTRLTVL.

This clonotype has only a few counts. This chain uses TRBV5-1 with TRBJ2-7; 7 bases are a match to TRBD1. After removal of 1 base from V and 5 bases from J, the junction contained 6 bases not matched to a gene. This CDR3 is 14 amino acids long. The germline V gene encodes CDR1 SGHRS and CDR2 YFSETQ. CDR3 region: CASSLWTGNNEQYF. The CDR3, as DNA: TGCGCCAGCAGCTTGTGGACAGGTAATAACGAGCAGTACTTC.

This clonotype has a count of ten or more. The CDR3 loop reads CASSVEGGQAFF. Here the CDR3 DNA reads TGTGCCAGCAGCGTAGAGGGGGGCCAGGCTTTCTTT. The chain joins TRBV9 to TRBJ1-1; D is possibly TRBD1 (6 bases). Trimming pared 0 bases from V and 11 bases from J, leaving 11 bases between. The CDR3 consists of 12 residues. The germline V gene has CDR1 SGDLS and CDR2 YYNGEE.

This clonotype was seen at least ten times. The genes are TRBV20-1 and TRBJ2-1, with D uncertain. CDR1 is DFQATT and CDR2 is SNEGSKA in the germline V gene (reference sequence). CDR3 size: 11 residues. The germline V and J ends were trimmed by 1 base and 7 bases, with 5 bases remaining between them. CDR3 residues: CSARVQNEQFF. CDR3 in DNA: TGCAGTGCTAGAGTTCAGAATGAGCAGTTCTTC.

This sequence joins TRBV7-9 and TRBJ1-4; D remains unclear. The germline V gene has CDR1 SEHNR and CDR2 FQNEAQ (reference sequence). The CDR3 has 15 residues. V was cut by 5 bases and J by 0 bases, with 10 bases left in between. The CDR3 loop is CASSRPAATNEKLFF. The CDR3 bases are TGTGCCAGCAGCCGTCCAGCGGCAACTAATGAAAAACTGTTTTTT. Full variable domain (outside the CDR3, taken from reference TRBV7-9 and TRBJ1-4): DTGVSQNPRHKITKRGQNVTFRCDPISEHNRLYWYRQTLGQGPEFLTYFQNEAQLEKSRLLSDRFSAERPKGSFSTLEIQRTEQGDSAMYLCASSRPAATNEKLFFGSGTQLSVL.

The DNA for the CDR3 is TGTGCCAGCAGCCTCAATGCTCCGGGACAGGGGAGGACTGAAGCTTTCTTT. Protein sequence: CASSLNAPGQGRTEAFF. The genes are TRBV12-3 or TRBV12-4 and TRBJ1-1; 10 bases are shared with TRBD1. J was trimmed by 5 bases and V by 6 bases; bases with no gene match: 15. This CDR3 is 17 amino acids long.

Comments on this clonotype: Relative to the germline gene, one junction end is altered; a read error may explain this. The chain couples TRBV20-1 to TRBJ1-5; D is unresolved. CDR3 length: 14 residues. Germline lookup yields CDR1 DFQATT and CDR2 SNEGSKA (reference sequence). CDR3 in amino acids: CCAVTRSGNQPQHF. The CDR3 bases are TGCTGTGCCGTAACCCGAAGTGGCAATCAGCCCCAGCATTTT.

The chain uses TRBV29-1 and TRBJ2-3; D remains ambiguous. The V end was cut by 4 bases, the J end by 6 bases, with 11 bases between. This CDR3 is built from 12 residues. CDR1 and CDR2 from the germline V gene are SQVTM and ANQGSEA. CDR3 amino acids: CSVVPVPDTQYF. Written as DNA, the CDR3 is TGCAGCGTTGTGCCGGTCCCCGATACGCAGTATTTT.

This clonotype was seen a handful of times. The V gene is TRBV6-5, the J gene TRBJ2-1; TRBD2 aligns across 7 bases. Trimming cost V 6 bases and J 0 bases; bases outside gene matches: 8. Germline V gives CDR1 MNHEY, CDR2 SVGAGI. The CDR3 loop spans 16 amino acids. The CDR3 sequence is CASSLTSETSYNEQFF. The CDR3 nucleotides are TGTGCCAGCAGCCTTACTAGCGAAACCTCCTACAATGAGCAGTTCTTC.

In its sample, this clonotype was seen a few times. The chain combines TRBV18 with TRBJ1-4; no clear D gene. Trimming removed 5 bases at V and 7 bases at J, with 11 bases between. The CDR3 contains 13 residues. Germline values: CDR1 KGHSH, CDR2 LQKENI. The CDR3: CASSYQAREKLFF. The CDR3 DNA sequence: TGTGCCAGCTCATATCAGGCACGTGAAAAACTGTTTTTT.

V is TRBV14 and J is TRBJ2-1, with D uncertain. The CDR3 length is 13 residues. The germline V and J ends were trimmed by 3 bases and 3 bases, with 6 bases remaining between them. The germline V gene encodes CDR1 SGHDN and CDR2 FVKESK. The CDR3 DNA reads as TGTGCCAGCAGCCAGGCTATCTACAATGAGCAGTTCTTC. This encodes CASSQAIYNEQFF.

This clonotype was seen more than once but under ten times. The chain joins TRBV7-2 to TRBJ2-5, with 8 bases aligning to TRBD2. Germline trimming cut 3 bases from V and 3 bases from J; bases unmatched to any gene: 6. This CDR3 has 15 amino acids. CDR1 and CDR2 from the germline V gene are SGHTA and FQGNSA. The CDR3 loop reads CASSLEPGLEETQYF. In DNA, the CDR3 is TGTGCCAGCAGCTTGGAACCGGGACTAGAAGAGACCCAGTACTTC.

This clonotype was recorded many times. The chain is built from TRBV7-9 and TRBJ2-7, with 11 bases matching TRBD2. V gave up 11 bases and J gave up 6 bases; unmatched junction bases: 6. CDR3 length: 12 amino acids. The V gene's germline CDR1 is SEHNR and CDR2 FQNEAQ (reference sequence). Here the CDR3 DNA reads TGTGCCCTAGGACTAGCGGGTTTCGAGCAGTACTTC. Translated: CALGLAGFEQYF.

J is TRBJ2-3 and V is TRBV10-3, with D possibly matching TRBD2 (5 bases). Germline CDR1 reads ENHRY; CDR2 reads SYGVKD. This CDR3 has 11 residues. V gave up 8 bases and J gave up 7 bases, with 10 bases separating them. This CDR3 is CAIGGQNTQYF. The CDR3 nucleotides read TGTGCCATCGGAGGTCAAAATACGCAGTATTTT.

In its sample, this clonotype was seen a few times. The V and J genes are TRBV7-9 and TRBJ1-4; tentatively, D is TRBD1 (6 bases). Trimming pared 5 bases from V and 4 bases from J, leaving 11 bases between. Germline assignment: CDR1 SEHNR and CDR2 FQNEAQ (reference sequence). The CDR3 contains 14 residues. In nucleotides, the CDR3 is TGTGCCAGCAGCCCCCAGGGGCTTAATGAAAAACTGTTTTTT. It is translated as CASSPQGLNEKLFF. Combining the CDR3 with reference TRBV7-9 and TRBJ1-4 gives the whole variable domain DTGVSQNPRHKITKRGQNVTFRCDPISEHNRLYWYRQTLGQGPEFLTYFQNEAQLEKSRLLSDRFSAERPKGSFSTLEIQRTEQGDSAMYLCASSPQGLNEKLFFGSGTQLSVL.

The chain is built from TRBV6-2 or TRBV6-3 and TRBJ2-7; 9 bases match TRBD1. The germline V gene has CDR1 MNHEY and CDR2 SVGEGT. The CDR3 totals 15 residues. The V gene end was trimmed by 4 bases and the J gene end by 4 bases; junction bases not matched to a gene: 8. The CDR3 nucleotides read TGTGCCAGCAGTTTACAAGGGACAGGGCGTTACGAGCAGTACTTC. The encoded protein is CASSLQGTGRYEQYF.

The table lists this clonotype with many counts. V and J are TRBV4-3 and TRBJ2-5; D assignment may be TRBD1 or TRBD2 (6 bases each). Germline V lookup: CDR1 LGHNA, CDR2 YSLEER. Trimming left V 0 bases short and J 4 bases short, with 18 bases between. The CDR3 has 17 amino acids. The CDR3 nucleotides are TGCGCCAGCAGCCAAGACGGGCCAGGGGAGGCCGGAGAGACCCAGTACTTC. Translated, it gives CASSQDGPGEAGETQYF.

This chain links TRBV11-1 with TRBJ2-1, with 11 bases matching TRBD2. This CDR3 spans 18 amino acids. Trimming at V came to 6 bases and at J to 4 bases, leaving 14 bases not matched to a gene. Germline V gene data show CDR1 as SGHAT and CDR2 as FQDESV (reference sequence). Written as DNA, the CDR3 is TGTGCCAGCAGTTTTCCCCGCCGACTAGCGGGACCATACAATGAGCAGTTCTTC. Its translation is CASSFPRRLAGPYNEQFF.

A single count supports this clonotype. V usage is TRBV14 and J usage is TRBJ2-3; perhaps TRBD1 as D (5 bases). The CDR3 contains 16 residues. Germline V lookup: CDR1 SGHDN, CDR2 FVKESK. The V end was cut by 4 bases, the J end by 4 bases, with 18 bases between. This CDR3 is CASSPFQGTLPDTQYF. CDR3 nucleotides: TGTGCCAGCAGCCCGTTCCAGGGAACCCTCCCAGATACGCAGTATTTT. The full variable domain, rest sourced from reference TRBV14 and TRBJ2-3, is EAGVTQFPSHSVIEKGQTVTLRCDPISGHDNLYWYRRVMGKEIKFLLHFVKESKQDESGMPNNRFLAERTGGTYSTLKVQPAELEDSGVYFCASSPFQGTLPDTQYFGPGTRLTVL.

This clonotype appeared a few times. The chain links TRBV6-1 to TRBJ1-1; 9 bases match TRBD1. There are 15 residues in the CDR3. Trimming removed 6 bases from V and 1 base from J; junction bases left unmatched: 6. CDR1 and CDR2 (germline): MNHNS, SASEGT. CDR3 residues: CASRGTGRQNTEAFF. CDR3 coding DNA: TGTGCCAGCAGAGGGACAGGGAGGCAGAACACTGAAGCTTTCTTT.

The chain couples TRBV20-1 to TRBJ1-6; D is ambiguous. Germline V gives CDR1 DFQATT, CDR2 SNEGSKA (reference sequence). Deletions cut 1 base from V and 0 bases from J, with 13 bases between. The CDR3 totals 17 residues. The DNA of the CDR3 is TGCAGTGCTAGAGTAGAGAGTGAGAGCTCCTATAATTCACCCCTCCACTTT. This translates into CSARVESESSYNSPLHF.

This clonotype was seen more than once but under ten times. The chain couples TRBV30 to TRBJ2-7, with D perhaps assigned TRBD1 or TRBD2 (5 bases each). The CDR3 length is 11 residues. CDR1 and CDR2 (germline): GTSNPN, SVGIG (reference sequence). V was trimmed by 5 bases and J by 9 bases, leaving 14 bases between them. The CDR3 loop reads CAWGTAVGQYF. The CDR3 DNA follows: TGTGCCTGGGGGACGGCTGTGGGGCAGTACTTC.

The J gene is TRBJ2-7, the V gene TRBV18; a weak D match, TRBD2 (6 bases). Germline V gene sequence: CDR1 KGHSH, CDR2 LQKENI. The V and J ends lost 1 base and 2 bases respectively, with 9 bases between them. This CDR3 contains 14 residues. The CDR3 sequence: CASSPRGATYEQYF. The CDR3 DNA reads TGTGCCAGCTCACCACGCGGGGCGACCTACGAGCAGTACTTC. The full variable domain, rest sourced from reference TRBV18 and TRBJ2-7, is NAGVMQNPRHLVRRRGQEARLRCSPMKGHSHVYWYRQLPEEGLKFMVYLQKENIIDESGMPKERFSAEFPKEGPSILRIQQVVRGDSAAYFCASSPRGATYEQYFGPGTRLTVT.